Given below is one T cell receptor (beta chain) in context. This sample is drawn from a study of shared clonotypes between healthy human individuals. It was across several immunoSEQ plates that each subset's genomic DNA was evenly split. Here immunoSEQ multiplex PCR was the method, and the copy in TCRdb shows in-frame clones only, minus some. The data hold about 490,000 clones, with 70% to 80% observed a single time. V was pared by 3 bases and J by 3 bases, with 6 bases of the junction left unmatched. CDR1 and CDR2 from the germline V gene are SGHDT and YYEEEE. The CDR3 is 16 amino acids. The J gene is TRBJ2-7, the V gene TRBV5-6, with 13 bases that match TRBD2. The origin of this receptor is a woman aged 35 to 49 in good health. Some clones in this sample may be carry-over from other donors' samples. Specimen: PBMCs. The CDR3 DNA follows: TGTGCCAGCAGCTCCGGACTAGCGGGAGCCGTCTACGAGCAGTACTTC. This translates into CASSSGLAGAVYEQYF.